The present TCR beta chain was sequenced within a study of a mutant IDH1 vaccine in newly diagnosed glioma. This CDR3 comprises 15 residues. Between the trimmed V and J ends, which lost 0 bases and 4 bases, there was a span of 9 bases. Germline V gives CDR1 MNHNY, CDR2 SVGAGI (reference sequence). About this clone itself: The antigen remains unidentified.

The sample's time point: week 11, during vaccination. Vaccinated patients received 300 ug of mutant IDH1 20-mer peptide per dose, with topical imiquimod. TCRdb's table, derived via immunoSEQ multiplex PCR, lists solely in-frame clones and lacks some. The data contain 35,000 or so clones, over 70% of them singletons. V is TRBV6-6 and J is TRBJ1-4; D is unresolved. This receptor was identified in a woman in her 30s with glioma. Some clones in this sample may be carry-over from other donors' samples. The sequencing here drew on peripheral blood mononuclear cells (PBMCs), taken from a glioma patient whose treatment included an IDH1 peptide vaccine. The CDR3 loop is CASSYSGDFNEKLFF. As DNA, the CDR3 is TGTGCCAGCAGTTACTCCGGCGACTTTAATGAAAAACTGTTTTTT.